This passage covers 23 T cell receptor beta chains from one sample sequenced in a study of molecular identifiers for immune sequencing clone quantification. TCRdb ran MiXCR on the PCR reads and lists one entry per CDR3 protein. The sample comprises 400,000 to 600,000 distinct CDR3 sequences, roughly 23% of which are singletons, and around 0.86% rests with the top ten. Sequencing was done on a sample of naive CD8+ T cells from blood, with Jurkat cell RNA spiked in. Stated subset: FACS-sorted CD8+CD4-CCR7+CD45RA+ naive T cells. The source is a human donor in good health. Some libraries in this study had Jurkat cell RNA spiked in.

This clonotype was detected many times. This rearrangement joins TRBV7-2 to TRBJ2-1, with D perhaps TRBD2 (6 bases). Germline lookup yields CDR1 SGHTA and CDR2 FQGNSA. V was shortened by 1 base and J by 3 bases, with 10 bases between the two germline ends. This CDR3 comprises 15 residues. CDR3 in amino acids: CASSLVGGIYNEQFF. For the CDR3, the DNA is TGTGCCAGCAGCTTAGTGGGGGGTATCTACAATGAGCAGTTCTTC. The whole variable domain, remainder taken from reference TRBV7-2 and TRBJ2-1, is GAGVSQSPSNKVTEKGKDVELRCDPISGHTALYWYRQSLGQGLEFLIYFQGNSAPDKSGLPSDRFSAERTGGSVSTLTIQRTQQEDSAVYLCASSLVGGIYNEQFFGPGTRLTVL.

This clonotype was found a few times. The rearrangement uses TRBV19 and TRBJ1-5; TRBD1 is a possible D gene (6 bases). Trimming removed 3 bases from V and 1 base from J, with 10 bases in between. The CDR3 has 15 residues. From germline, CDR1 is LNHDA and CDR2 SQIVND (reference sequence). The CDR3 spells CASSMGDRSNQPQHF. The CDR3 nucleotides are TGTGCCAGTAGTATGGGAGACAGGAGCAATCAGCCCCAGCATTTT.

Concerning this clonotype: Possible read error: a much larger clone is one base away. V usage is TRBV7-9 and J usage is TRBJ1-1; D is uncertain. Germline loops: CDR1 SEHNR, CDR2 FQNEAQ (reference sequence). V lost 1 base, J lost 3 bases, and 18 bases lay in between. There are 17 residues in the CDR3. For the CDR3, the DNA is TGTGCCAGCAGCTTAGTATTTTCCGGGCCCTACGACACTGAAGCTTTCTTT. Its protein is CASSLVFSGPYDTEAFF.

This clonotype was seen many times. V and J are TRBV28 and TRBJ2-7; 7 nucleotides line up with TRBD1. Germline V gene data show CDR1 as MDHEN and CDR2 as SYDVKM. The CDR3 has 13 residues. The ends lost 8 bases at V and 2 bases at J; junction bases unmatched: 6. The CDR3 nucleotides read TGTGCCAGCCAGACCGGGACAGCCTACGAGCAGTACTTC. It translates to CASQTGTAYEQYF. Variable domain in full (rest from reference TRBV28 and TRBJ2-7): DVKVTQSSRYLVKRTGEKVFLECVQDMDHENMFWYRQDPGLGLRLIYFSYDVKMKEKGDIPEGYSVSREKKERFSLILESASTNQTSMYLCASQTGTAYEQYFGPGTRLTVT.

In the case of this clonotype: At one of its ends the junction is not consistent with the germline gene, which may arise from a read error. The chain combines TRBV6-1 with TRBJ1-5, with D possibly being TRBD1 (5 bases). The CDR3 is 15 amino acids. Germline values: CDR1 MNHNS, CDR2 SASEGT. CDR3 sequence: CASSGVDSSNQSQHF. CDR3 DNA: TGTGCCAGCAGTGGGGTAGACAGCAGTAATCAGTCCCAGCATTTT.

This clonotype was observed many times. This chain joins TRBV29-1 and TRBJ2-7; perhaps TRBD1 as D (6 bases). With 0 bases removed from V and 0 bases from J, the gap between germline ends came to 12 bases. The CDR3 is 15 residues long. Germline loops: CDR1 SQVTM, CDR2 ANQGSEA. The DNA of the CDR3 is TGCAGCGTTGAAGATCGACAGGCGTCCTCCTACGAGCAGTACTTC. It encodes CSVEDRQASSYEQYF.

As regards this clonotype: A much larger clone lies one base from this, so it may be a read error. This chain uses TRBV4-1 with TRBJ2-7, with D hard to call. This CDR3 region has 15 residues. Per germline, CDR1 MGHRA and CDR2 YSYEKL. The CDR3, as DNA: TGCGTCAGCAGCCCCGATATTTCCATCCTCTACGAGCAGTACTTC. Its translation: CVSSPDISILYEQYF.

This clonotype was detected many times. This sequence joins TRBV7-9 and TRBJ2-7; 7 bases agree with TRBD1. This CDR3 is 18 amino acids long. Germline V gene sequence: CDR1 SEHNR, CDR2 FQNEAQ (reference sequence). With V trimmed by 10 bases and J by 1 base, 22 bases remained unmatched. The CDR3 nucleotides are TGTGCCATTCTTCGACAGGGAATCTCCGGTTGGGAATCCTACGAGCAGTACTTC. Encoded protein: CAILRQGISGWESYEQYF.

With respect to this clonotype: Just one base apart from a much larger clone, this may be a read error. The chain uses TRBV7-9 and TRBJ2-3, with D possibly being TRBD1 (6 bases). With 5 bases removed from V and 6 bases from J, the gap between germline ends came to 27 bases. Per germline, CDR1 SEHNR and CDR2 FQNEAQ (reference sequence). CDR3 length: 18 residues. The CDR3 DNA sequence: TGTGCCAGCAGCAACGTCGACTCCGGGACAAGGGTTTATGATACGCAGTATTTT. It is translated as CASSNVDSGTRVYDTQYF.

Written as DNA, the CDR3 is TGTGCCAGCAGCCCCCCCGAGCCCCCGAACACCGGGGAGCTGTTTTTT. Translating it yields CASSPPEPPNTGELFF. The rearrangement joins TRBV7-9 to TRBJ2-2; no clear D gene. V was trimmed by 5 bases and J by 0 bases, leaving 13 bases between them. Germline CDR1 SEHNR, CDR2 FQNEAQ (reference sequence). The CDR3 is 16 amino acids. The full variable domain, its missing parts supplied by reference TRBV7-9 and TRBJ2-2, is DTGVSQNPRHKITKRGQNVTFRCDPISEHNRLYWYRQTLGQGPEFLTYFQNEAQLEKSRLLSDRFSAERPKGSFSTLEIQRTEQGDSAMYLCASSPPEPPNTGELFFGEGSRLTVL.

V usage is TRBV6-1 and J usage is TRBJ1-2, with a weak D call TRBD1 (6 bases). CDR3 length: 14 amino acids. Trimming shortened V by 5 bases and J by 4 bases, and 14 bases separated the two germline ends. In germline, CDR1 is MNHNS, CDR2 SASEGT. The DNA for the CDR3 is TGTGCCAGCAGTAGAAGACAGGAAAGCTATGGCTACACCTTC. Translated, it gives CASSRRQESYGYTF.

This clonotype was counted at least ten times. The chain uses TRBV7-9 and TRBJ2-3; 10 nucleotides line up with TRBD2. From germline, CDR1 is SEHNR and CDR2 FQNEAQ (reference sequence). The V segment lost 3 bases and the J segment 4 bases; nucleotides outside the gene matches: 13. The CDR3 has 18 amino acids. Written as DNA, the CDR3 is TGTGCCAGCAGCTTGCGTGATGTGGCTAGCGGGAGTTCAGATACGCAGTATTTT. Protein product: CASSLRDVASGSSDTQYF.

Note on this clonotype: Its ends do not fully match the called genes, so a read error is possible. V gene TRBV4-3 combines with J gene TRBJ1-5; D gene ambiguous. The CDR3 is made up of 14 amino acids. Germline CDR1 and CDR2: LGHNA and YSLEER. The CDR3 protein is CAGSQDWSNQPQHF. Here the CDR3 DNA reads TGCGCCGGCAGCCAGGACTGGAGCAATCAGCCCCAGCATTTT.

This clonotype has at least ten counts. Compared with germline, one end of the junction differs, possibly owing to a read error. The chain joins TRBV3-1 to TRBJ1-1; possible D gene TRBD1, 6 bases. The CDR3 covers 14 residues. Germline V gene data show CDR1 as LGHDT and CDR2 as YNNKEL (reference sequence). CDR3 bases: TGCGCCAGCAGCCAGGGGAGGGCCAACACTGAAGCTTTCTTT. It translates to CASSQGRANTEAFF.

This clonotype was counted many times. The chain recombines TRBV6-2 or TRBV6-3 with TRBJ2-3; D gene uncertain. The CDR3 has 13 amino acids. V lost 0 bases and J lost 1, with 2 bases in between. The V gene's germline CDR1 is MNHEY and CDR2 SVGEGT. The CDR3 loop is CASSYSGTDTQYF. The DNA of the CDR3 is TGTGCCAGCAGTTACTCAGGCACAGATACGCAGTATTTT.

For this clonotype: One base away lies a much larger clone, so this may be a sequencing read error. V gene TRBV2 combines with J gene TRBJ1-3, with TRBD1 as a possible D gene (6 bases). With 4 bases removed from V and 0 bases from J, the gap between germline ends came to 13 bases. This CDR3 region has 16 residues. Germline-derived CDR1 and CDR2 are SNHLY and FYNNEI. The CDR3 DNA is TGTGCCAGCAGTGGGTGGACAGAGAGCTCTGGAAACACCATATATTTT. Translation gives CASSGWTESSGNTIYF.

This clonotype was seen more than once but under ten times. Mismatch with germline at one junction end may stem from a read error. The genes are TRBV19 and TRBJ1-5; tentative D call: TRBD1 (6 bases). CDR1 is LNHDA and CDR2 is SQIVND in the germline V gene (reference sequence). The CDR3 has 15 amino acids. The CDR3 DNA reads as TGTGTCAGTAGTGAGGGGGGCGAGAGCAATCAGCCCCAGCATTTT. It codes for CVSSEGGESNQPQHF.

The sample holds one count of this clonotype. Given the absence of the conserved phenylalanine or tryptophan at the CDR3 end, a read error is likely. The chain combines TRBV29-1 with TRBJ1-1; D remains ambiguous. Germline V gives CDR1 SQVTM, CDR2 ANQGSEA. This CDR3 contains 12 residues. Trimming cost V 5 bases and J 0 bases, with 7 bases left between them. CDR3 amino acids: CSVPSLNTEAFS. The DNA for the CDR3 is TGCAGCGTTCCCAGTCTGAACACTGAAGCTTTCTCT.

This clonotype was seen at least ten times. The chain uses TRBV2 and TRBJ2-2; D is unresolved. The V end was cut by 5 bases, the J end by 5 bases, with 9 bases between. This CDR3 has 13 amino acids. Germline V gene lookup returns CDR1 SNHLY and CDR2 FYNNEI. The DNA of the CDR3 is TGTGCCAGCAGTTCTAGAGCTACCGGGGAGCTGTTTTTT. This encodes CASSSRATGELFF.

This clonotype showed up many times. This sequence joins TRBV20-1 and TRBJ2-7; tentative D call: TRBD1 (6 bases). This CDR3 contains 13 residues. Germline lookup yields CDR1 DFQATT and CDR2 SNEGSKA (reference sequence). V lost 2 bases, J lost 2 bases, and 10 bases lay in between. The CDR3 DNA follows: TGCAGTGCTAGACAAGGGACAACCTACGAGCAGTACTTC. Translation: CSARQGTTYEQYF.

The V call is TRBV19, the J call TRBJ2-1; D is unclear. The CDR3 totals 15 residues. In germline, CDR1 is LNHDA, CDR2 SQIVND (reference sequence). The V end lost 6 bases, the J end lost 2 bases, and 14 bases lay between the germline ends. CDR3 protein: CASSKARNAYNEQFF. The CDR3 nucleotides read TGTGCCAGTAGCAAAGCCCGGAACGCCTACAATGAGCAGTTCTTC.

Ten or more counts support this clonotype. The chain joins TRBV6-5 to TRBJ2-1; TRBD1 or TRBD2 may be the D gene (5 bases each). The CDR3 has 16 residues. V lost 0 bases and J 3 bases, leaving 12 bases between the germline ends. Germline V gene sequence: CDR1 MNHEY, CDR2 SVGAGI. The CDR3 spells CASSYSVSGSYNEQFF. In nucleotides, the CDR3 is TGTGCCAGCAGTTACTCGGTCTCAGGGAGCTACAATGAGCAGTTCTTC.

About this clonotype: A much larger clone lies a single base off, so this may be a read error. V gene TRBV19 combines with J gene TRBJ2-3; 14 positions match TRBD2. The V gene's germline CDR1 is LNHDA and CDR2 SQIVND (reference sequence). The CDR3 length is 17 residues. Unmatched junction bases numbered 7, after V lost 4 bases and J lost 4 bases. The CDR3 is CASSRGLAGDDPDTQYF. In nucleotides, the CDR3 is TGTGCCAGTAGTAGGGGACTAGCGGGAGACGACCCAGATACGCAGTATTTT.